This TCR beta chain derives from a study of OX40 agonist ivuxolimab in advanced cancers. In the study overall: Of the participants, approximately 40% had some prior anti-PD-1, anti-PD-L1 or anti-CTLA-4 therapy, which was allowed.

Assay used: immunoSEQ multiplex PCR; TCRdb lists only in-frame clones, some missing. The sample carries approximately 25,000 clones, more than 75% recorded once. This TCR derives from an adult with an advanced solid tumor such as melanoma, head and neck, liver or kidney cancer. Here the sequenced sample was CD4+ or CD8+ T cells sorted from blood, taken in a trial of the OX40 agonist ivuxolimab.

CDR3 nucleotides: TGTGCCAGCAGCCCCCAGACAGTATCCTACGAGCAGTACTTC. As protein: CASSPQTVSYEQYF. The rearrangement joins TRBV7-4 to TRBJ2-7, with D perhaps TRBD1 (5 bases). The CDR3 has 14 residues. V shed 5 bases and J shed 1 base, with 12 bases lying between them. Germline-derived CDR1 and CDR2 are SGHVT and SQSDAQ.